This T cell receptor beta chain was sequenced during a study of CD8 T cells in ankylosing spondylitis. Findings and caveats of the study: What seemed typical of ankylosing spondylitis blood was a TCR beta motif built from under 10 highly homologous variants. CD8+ cells made up the disease-linked clones, which were relatively rare in peripheral blood. Researchers reportedly found disease-linked clones significantly enriched in matched ankylosing spondylitis synovial fluid. Certain motif variants had earlier appeared in reactive arthritis synovial fluid and blood.

5'-RACE, quantitative and with molecular barcodes, yielded the TCR beta libraries. TCRdb reanalysed the 5' RACE reads using MiXCR and keeps one entry per CDR3 protein. The table has tens of thousands of distinct CDR3 sequences, approximately 9.6% seen once. This clonotype was seen at least ten times. Its target is not known. The sample was blood, either unsorted or a sorted T cell fraction (not recorded which). The receptor was derived from a male donor with ankylosing spondylitis.

CDR3 nucleotides: TGTGCCAGCAGCTCGAGCGGGACAGGCCATGGCTACACCTTC. It encodes CASSSSGTGHGYTF. V gene TRBV11-2 combines with J gene TRBJ1-2; 8 bases line up with TRBD1. V gave up 4 bases and J gave up 6 bases; unmatched junction bases: 7. Germline assignment: CDR1 SGHAT and CDR2 FQNNGV. The CDR3 spans 14 residues.